The clone carrying this TCR beta chain was seen many times. Antigen specificity is unknown. The source of the sample is a study of cytotoxic CD8 clonotypes in ibrutinib-treated CLL. At the level of the study: Patients: more than 10 relapsed/refractory, fewer than 16 treatment-naive, approximately 18 IGHV unmutated. General study points: Sampling times, which were not matched between the groups, differed between sustained-remission patients and progressing patients. Rising at ibrutinib response, clonality subsequently fell back toward baseline at progression. Baseline clonality exceeded age-matched healthy donors and tracked circulating CD8+ T-cell counts.

Data came from immunoSEQ multiplex PCR; TCRdb stores just in-frame clones and leaves some out. The sample lists 250,000 to 350,000 clones; approximately 76% were seen once. The CDR3 runs 15 residues. V was shortened by 3 bases and J by 4 bases, with 15 bases between the two germline ends. Germline V CDR1 and CDR2: MGHRA, YSYEKL. This TCR was sampled from a human donor with chronic lymphocytic leukemia. This specimen was PBMCs, taken at disease progression, from a patient treated with ibrutinib. The genes are TRBV4-1 and TRBJ1-2, with D hard to call. CDR3 protein: CASSQSQVSGYGYTF. CDR3 sequence (DNA): TGCGCCAGCAGCCAGTCCCAGGTTTCAGGCTATGGCTACACCTTC.